One and the same sample provided the 2 T cell receptor beta chains below, sequenced in a study of T cells in Graves' hyperthyroidism and ophthalmopathy. RNA transcripts provided the source from which TCR beta CDR3 regions were amplified. In the first-round RT-PCR of the TCR CDR3, the HTBI primer set was used. One entry per CDR3 protein, called by TCRdb with MiXCR from the multiplex PCR reads. The profile covers roughly 740,000 distinct CDR3 sequences, with roughly 15% appearing a single time and under 8.5% taken by the ten largest. The sequenced sample consisted of blood. Source of these receptors: a man aged 18 to 30 with Graves' hyperthyroidism.

At least ten counts were recorded for this clonotype. J is TRBJ2-7 and V is TRBV7-9; no definite D call. V was shortened by 5 bases and J by 2 bases, with 16 bases between the two germline ends. This CDR3 region has 15 residues. CDR1 and CDR2 from the germline V gene are SEHNR and FQNEAQ (reference sequence). CDR3 sequence reads: CASSPTTTDTYEQYF. The CDR3 DNA reads as TGTGCCAGCAGCCCTACTACGACCGACACCTACGAGCAGTACTTC.

This clonotype has just a few counts. This chain links TRBV7-2 with TRBJ2-7; 12 bases fit TRBD2. CDR1 and CDR2 (germline): SGHTA, FQGNSA. There are 15 residues in the CDR3. Unmatched junction bases numbered 6, after V lost 5 bases and J lost 4 bases. The DNA of the CDR3 is TGTGCCAGCAGCCCTAGGACTAGCGGGATGTACGAGCAGTACTTC. This sequence encodes CASSPRTSGMYEQYF.